This T cell receptor beta chain was sequenced in a study of blood T cell repertoires in COVID-19. In the study overall: Nucleic acid was either cDNA or gDNA, and it came from T cells, B-cell-depleted T cells, or PBMCs.

There are a few counts of this clone. As handled by the study authors: Quantification of nucleated cells was approximated via reference gene primer amplification. The table came from immunoSEQ multiplex PCR; TCRdb's copy has only in-frame clones and leaves some out. D and trimming were read from the DNA, whereas the V and J calls and clone size are those reported in that table. The sample has 320,000 or so clones; roughly 90% are singletons. Looked up from germline, CDR1 is SGHAT and CDR2 is FQNNGV. V lost 6 bases, J lost 11 bases, and 13 bases stayed unmatched. There are 15 residues in the CDR3. Recovery meant two consecutive negative NP/OP PCR tests, professional clearance, or resolved symptoms.

Input material: PBMCs or T cells enriched from blood (not recorded which). The rearrangement uses TRBV11-2 and TRBJ1-4, with 9 bases identical to TRBD1. The TCR originated in a man aged 55 to 70 who had recovered from COVID-19. The CDR3 reads CASRDVRDRVGKLFF. CDR3 sequence (DNA): TGTGCCAGCAGAGACGTCCGGGACAGGGTGGGGAAACTGTTTTTT.